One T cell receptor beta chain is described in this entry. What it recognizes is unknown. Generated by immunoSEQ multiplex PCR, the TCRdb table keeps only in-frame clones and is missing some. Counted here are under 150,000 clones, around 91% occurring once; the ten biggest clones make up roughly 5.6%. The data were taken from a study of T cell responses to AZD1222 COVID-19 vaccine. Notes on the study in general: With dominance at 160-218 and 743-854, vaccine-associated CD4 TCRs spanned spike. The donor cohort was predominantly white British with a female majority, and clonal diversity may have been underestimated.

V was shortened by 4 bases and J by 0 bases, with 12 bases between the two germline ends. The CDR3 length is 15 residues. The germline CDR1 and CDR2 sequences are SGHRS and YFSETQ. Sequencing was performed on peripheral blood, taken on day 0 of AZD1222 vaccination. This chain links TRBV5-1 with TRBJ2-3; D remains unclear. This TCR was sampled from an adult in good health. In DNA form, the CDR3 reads TGCGCCAGCAGCGACGAAGCACATAGCACAGATACGCAGTATTTT. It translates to CASSDEAHSTDTQYF. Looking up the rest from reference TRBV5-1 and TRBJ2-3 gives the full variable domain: KAGVTQTPRYLIKTRGQQVTLSCSPISGHRSVSWYQQTPGQGLQFLFEYFSETQRNKGNFPGRFSGRQFSNSRSEMNVSTLELGDSALYLCASSDEAHSTDTQYFGPGTRLTVL.